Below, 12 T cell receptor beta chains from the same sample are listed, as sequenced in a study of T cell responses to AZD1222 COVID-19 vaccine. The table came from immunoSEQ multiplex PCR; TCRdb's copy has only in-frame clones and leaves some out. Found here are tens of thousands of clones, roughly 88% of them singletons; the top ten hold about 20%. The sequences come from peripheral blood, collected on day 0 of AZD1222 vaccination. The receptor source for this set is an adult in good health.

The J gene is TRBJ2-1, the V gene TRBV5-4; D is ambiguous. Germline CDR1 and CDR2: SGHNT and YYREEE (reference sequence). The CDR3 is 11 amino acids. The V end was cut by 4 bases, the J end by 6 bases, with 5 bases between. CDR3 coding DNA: TGTGCCAGCAGCCACAGCAATGAGCAGTTCTTC. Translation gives CASSHSNEQFF.

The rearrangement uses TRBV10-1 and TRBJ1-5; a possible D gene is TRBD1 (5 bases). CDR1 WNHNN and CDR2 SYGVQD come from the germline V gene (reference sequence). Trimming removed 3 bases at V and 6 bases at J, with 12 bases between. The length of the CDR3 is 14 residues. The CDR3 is CASSERREGQPQHF. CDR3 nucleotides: TGCGCCAGCAGTGAACGCAGGGAGGGTCAGCCCCAGCATTTT.

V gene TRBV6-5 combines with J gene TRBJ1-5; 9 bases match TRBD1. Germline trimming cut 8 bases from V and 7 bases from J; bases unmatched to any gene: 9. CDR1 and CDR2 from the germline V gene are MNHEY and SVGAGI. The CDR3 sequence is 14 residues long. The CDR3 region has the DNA TGTGCCAGCGGGGGGCTACAGGGGGCCCAGCCCCAGCATTTT. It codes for CASGGLQGAQPQHF.

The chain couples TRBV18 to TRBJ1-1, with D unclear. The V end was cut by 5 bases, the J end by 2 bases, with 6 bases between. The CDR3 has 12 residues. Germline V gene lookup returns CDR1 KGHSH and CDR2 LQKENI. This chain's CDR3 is CASSWRNTEAFF. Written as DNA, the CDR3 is TGTGCCAGCTCATGGAGAAACACTGAAGCTTTCTTT.

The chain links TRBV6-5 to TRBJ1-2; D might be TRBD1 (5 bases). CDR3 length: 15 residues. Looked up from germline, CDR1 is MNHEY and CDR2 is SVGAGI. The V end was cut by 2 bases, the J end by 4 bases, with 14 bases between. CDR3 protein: CASSYLPGRGYGYTF. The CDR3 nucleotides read TGTGCCAGCAGTTACCTCCCGGGACGGGGCTATGGCTACACCTTC.

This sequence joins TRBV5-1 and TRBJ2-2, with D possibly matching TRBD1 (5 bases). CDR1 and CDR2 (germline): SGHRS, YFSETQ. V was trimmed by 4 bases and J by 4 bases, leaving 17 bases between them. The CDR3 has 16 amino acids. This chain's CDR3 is CASSPQGQGSTGELFF. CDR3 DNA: TGCGCCAGCAGCCCCCAGGGCCAGGGTAGCACCGGGGAGCTGTTTTTT.

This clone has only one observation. In nucleotides, the CDR3 is TGTGCCAGCAGCCTCCAGACAGGGACTGGAAACACCATATATTTT. This sequence encodes CASSLQTGTGNTIYF. The chain joins TRBV7-2 to TRBJ1-3, with 7 bases matching TRBD1. V shed 5 bases, J shed 2 bases, and the junction held 6 bases outside the gene matches. This CDR3 has 15 amino acids. Germline CDR1 SGHTA, CDR2 FQGNSA.

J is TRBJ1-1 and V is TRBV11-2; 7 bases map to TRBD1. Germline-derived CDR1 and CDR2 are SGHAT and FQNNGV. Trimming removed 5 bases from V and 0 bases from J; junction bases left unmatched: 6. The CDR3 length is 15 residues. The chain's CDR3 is CASSTRQGVNTEAFF. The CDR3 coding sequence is TGTGCCAGCAGCACCCGACAGGGAGTGAACACTGAAGCTTTCTTT.

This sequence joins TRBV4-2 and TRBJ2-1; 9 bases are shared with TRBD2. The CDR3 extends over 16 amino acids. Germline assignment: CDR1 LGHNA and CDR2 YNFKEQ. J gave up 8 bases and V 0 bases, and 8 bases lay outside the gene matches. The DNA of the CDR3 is TGTGCCAGCAGCCAAGACGAGCTAGCGGGACCCGATGAGCAGTTCTTC. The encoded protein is CASSQDELAGPDEQFF.

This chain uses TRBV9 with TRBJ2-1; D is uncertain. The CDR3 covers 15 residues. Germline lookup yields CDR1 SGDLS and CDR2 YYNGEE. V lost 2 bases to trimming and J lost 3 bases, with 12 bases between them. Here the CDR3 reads CASSVDAWDYNEQFF. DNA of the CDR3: TGTGCCAGCAGCGTCGACGCGTGGGACTACAATGAGCAGTTCTTC.

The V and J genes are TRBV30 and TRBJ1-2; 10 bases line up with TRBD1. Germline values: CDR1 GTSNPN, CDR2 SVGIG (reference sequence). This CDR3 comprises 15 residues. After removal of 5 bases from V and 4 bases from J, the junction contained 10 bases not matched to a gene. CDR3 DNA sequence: TGTGCCTGGGTTGACAGGGGGCGCCTATTCTATGGCTACACCTTC. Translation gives CAWVDRGRLFYGYTF.

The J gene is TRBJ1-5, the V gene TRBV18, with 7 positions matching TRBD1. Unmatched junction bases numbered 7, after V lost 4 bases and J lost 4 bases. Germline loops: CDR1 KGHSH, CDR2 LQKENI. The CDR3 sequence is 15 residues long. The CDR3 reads CASSRRGDSNQPQHF. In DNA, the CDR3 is TGTGCCAGCTCACGGAGAGGGGACAGTAATCAGCCCCAGCATTTT.